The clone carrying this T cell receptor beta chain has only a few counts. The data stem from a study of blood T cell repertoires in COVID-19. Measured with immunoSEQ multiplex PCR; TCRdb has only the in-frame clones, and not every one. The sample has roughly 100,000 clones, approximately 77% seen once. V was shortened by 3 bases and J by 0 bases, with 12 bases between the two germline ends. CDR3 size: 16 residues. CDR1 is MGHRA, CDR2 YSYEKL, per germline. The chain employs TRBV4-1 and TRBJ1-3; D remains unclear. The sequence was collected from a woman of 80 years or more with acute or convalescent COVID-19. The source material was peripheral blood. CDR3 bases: TGCGCCAGCAGCCACTCGACACCCAACTCTGGAAACACCATATATTTT. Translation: CASSHSTPNSGNTIYF.